Included here is one T cell receptor beta chain sequence, with context. The antigen is unknown. PCR used 60 Vbeta primers and 13 Jbeta primers. Clones were read by immunoSEQ multiplex PCR, and TCRdb kept only the in-frame ones, dropping some. The profile covers about 140,000 clones, with 75% to 85% appearing a single time and around 4.1% taken by the ten largest. The data originate from a study of cytomegalovirus exposure and HLA in healthy donors. The CDR3 covers 14 residues. Per the germline V gene, CDR1 is SNHLY and CDR2 is FYNNEI. Study-level results: Earlier analysis looked at TCR beta V segments, and most were productive about 90% or about 30% of the time. A later analysis found that most CMV-associated TCR beta chains appeared HLA-restricted.

This receptor was identified in a middle-aged man in good health and CMV-seronegative. Material for sequencing was PBMCs. This chain joins TRBV2 and TRBJ2-5, with 7 nucleotides matching TRBD2. Gene TRBJ2-7 matches the end of the DNA better, so the J call may be wrong. CDR3 bases: TGTGCCAGCAGCCTTTCCGGGACTATGTACGAGCAGTACTTC. Its protein product is CASSLSGTMYEQYF.